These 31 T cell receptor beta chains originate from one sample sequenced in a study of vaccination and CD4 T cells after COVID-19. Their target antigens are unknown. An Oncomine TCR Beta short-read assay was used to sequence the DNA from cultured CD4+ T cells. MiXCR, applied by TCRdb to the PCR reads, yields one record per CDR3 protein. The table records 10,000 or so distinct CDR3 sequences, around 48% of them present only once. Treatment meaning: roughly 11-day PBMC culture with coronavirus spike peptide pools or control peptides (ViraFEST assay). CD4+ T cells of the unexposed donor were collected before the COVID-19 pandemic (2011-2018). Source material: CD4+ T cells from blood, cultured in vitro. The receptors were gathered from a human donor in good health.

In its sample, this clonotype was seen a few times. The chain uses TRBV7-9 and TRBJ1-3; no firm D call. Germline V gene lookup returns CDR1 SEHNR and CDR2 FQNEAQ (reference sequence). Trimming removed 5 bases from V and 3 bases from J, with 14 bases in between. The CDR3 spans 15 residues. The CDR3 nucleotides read TGTGCCAGCAGCCTCCCGCTAAGGCTTGGAAACACCATATATTTT. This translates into CASSLPLRLGNTIYF.

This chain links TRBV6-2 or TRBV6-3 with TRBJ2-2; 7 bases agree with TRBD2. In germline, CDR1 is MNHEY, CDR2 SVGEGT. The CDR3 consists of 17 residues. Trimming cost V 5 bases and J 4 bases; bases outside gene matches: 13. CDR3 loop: CASSPRLAGEGTGELFF. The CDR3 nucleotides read TGTGCCAGCAGTCCAAGGCTGGCGGGGGAGGGCACCGGGGAGCTGTTTTTT.

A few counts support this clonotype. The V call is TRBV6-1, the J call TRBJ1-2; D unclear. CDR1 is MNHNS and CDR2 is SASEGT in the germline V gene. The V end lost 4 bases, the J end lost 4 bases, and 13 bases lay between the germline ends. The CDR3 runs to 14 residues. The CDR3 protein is CASSVRVEGYGYTF. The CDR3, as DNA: TGTGCCAGCAGTGTTAGAGTGGAGGGCTATGGCTACACCTTC.

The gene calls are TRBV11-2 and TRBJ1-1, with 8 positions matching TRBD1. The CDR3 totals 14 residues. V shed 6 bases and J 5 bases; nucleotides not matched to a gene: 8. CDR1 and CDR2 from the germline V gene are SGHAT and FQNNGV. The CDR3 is CASRDRAAGTEAFF. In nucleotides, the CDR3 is TGTGCCAGCAGGGACAGGGCGGCGGGGACTGAAGCTTTCTTT.

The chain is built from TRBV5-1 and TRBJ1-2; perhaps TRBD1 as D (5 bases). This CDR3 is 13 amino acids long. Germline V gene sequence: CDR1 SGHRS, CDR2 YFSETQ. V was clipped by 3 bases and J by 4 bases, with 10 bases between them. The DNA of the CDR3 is TGCGCCAGCAGCTGGGACGGAGCCTATGGCTACACCTTC. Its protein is CASSWDGAYGYTF. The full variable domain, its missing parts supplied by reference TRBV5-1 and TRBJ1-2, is KAGVTQTPRYLIKTRGQQVTLSCSPISGHRSVSWYQQTPGQGLQFLFEYFSETQRNKGNFPGRFSGRQFSNSRSEMNVSTLELGDSALYLCASSWDGAYGYTFGSGTRLTVV.

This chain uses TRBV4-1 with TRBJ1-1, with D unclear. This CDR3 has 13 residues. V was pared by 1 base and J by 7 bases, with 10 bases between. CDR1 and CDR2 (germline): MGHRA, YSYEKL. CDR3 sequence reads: CASSQVPVSEAFF. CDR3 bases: TGCGCCAGCAGCCAAGTTCCCGTTAGTGAAGCTTTCTTT.

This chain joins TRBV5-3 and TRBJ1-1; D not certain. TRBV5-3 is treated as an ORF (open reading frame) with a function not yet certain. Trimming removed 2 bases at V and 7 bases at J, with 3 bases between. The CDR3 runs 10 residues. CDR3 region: CARSLGEAFF. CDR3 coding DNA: TGTGCCAGAAGCTTAGGTGAAGCTTTCTTT.

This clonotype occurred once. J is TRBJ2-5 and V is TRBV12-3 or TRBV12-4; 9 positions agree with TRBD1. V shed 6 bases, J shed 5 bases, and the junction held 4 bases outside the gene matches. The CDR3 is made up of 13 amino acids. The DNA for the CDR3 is TGTGCCAGCAGCGGACAGGGGATGGAGACCCAGTACTTC. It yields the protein CASSGQGMETQYF.

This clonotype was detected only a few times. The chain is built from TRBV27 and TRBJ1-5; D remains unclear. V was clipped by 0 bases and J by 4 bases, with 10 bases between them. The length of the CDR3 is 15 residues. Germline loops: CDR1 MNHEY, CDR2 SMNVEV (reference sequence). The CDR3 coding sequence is TGTGCCAGCAGTTTATCGAATCTACAAAATCAGCCCCAGCATTTT. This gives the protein CASSLSNLQNQPQHF.

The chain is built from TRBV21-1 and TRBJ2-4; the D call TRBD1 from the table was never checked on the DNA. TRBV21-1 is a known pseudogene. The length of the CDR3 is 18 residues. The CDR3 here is CASSVRDRFILAKNIQYF. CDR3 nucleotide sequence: TGTGCCAGCAGCGTCCGGGACAGGTTTATCCTAGCCAAAAACATTCAGTACTTC.

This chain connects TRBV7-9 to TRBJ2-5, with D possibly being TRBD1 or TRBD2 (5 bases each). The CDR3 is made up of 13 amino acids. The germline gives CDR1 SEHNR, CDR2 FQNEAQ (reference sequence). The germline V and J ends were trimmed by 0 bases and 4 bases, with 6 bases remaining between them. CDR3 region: CASSLARGETQYF. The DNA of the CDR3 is TGTGCCAGCAGCTTAGCGAGGGGAGAGACCCAGTACTTC.

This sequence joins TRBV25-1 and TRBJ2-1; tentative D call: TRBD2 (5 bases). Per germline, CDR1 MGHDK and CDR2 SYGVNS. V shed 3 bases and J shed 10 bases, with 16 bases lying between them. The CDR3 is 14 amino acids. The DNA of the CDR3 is TGTGCCAGCAGTGATTACTGGTCTGGCGGGGAGCAGTTCTTC. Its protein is CASSDYWSGGEQFF.

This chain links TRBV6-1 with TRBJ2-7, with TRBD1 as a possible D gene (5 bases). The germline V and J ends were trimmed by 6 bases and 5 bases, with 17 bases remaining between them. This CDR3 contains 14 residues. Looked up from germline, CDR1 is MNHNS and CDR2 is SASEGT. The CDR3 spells CASRPRQQQDEQYF. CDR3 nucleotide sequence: TGTGCCAGCAGACCCAGACAGCAGCAAGACGAGCAGTACTTC.

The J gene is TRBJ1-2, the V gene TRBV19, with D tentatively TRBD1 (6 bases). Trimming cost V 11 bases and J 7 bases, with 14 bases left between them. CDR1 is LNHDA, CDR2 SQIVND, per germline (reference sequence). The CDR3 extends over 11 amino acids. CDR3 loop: CASRRDTGYTF. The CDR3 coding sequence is TGTGCCTCCCGCCGGGACACTGGCTACACCTTC.

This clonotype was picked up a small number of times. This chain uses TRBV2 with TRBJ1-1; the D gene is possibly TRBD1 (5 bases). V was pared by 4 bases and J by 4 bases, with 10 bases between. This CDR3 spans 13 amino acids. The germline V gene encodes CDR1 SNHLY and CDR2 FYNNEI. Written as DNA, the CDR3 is TGTGCCAGCAGTGGCAGGGTTGGCACTGAAGCTTTCTTT. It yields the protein CASSGRVGTEAFF.

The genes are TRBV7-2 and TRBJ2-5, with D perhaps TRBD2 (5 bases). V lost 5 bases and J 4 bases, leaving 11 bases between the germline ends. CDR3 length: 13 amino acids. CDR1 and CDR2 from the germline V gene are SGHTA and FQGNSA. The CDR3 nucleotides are TGTGCCAGCAGCACCCAGAGCGGAGAGACCCAGTACTTC. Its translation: CASSTQSGETQYF.

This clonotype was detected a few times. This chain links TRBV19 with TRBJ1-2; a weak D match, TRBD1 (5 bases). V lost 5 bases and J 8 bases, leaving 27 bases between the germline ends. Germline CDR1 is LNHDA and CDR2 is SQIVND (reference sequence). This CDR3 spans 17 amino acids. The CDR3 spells CASSLRIPDTQQGGYTF. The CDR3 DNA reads TGTGCCAGTAGTCTAAGGATCCCGGACACCCAACAAGGGGGCTACACCTTC. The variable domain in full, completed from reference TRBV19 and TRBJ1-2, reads DGGITQSPKYLFRKEGQNVTLSCEQNLNHDAMYWYRQDPGQGLRLIYYSQIVNDFQKGDIAEGYSVSREKKESFPLTVTSAQKNPTAFYLCASSLRIPDTQQGGYTFGSGTRLTVV.

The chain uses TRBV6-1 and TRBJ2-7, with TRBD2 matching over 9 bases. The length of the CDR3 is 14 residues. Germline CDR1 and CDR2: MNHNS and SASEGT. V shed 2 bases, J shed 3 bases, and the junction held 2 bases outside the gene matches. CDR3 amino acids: CASSELAGNYEQYF. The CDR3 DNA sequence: TGTGCCAGCAGTGAACTAGCGGGAAACTACGAGCAGTACTTC.

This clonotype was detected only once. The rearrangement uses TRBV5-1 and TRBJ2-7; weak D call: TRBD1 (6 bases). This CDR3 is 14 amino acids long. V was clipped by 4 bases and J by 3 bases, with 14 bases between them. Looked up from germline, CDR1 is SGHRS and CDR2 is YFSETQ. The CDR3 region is CASSVGTRRYEQYF. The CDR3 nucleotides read TGCGCCAGCAGCGTGGGGACAAGGCGCTACGAGCAGTACTTC.

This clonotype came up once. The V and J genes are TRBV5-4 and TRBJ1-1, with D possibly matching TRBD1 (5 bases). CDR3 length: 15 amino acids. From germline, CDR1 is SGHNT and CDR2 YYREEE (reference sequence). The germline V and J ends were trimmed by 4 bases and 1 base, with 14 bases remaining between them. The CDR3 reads CASSEGTSRNTEAFF. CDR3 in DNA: TGTGCCAGCAGCGAAGGGACTTCTCGGAACACTGAAGCTTTCTTT.

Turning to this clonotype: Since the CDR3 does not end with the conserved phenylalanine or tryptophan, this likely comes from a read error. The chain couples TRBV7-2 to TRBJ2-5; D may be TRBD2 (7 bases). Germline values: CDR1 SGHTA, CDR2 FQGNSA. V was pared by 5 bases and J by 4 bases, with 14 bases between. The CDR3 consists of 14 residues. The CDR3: CASSPQGGGETQYY. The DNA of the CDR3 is TGTGCCAGCAGCCCGCAGGGAGGGGGAGAGACCCAGTACTAC.

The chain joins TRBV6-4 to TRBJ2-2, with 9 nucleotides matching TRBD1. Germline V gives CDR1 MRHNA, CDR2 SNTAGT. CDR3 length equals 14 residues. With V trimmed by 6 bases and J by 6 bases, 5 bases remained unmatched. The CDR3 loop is CASSRDREAGELFF. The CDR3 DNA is TGTGCCAGCAGCCGGGACAGGGAAGCCGGGGAGCTGTTTTTT.

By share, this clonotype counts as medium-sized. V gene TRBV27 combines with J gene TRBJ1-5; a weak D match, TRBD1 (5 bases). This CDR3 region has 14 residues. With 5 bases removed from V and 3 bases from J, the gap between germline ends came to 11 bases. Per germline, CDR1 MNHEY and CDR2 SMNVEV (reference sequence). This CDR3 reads CASSTRQNNQPQHF. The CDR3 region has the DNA TGTGCCAGCAGTACCCGACAGAACAATCAGCCCCAGCATTTT.

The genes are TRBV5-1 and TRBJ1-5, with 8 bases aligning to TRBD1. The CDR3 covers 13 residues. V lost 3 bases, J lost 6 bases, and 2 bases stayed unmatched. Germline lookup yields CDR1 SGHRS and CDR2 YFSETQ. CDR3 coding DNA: TGCGCCAGCAGCTGGACAGGGCTTCAGCCCCAGCATTTT. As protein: CASSWTGLQPQHF.

The CDR3 nucleotides are TGTGCCAGCAGCTTCCAGGACAGATATAGCAATCAGCCCCAGCATTTT. Amino acids: CASSFQDRYSNQPQHF. The genes are TRBV7-2 and TRBJ1-5; possibly TRBD1 for D (6 bases). The CDR3 sequence is 16 residues long. V dropped 3 bases and J dropped 0 bases, with 12 bases sitting between them. CDR1 is SGHTA and CDR2 is FQGNSA in the germline V gene. Together with reference TRBV7-2 and TRBJ1-5, the CDR3 gives the full variable domain: GAGVSQSPSNKVTEKGKDVELRCDPISGHTALYWYRQSLGQGLEFLIYFQGNSAPDKSGLPSDRFSAERTGGSVSTLTIQRTQQEDSAVYLCASSFQDRYSNQPQHFGDGTRLSIL.

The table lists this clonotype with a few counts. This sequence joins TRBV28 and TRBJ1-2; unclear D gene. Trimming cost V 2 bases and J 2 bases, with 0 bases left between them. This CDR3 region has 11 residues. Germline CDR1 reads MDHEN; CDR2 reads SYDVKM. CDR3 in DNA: TGTGCCAGCAGTTTAAACTATGGCTACACCTTC. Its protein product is CASSLNYGYTF.

The CDR3 reads CASSYSPGDTGELFF. CDR3 coding DNA: TGTGCCAGCAGTTATTCTCCTGGCGACACCGGGGAGCTGTTTTTT. The rearrangement uses TRBV6-5 and TRBJ2-2; D not certain. The CDR3 has 15 amino acids. The germline V and J ends were trimmed by 3 bases and 3 bases, with 11 bases remaining between them. Per the germline V gene, CDR1 is MNHEY and CDR2 is SVGAGI.

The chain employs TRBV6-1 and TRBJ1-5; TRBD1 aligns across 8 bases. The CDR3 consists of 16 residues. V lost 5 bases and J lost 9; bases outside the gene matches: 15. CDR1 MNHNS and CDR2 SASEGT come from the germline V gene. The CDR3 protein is CASSRDRGGTSWPQHF. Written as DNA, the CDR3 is TGTGCCAGCAGTCGAGACAGGGGAGGGACCTCTTGGCCCCAGCATTTT.

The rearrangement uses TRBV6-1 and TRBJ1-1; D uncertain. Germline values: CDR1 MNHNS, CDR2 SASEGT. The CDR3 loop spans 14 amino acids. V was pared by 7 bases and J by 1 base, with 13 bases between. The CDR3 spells CASTRKEGNTEAFF. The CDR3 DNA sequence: TGTGCCAGCACTCGGAAGGAGGGGAACACTGAAGCTTTCTTT.

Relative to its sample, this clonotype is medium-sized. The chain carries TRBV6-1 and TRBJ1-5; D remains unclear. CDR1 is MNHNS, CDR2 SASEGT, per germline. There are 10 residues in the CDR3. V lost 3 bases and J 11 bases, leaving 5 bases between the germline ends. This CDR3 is CASSEGSQHF. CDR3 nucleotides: TGTGCCAGCAGTGAGGGGTCCCAGCATTTT.

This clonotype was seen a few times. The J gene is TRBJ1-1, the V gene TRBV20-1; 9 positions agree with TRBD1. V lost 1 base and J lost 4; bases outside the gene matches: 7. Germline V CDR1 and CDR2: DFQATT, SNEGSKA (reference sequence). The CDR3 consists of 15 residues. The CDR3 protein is CSARARGQGSTEAFF. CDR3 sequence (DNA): TGCAGTGCTAGAGCCCGAGGACAGGGGAGCACTGAAGCTTTCTTT.